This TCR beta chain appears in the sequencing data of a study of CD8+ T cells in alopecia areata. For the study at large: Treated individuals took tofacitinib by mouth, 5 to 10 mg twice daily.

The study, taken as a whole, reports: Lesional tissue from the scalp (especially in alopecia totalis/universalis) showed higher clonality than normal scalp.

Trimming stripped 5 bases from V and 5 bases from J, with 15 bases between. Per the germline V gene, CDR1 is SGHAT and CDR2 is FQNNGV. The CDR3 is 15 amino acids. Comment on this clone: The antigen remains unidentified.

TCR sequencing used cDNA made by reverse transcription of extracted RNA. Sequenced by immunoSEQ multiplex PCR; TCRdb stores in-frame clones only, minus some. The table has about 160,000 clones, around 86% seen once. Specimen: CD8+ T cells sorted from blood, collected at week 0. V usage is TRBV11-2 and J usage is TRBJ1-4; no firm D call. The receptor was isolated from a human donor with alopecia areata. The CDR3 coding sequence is TGTGCCAGCAGCGGAGGTCAGGAACTCAATGAAAAACTGTTTTTT. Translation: CASSGGQELNEKLFF.